Below are 21 T cell receptor beta chains sequenced from a single sample in a study of CD8+ T cells in alopecia areata. RNA, once extracted, was reverse transcribed into cDNA for use as the sequencing template. Data came from immunoSEQ multiplex PCR; TCRdb stores just in-frame clones and leaves some out. The repertoire has around 100,000 clones, none seen only once; the ten largest take 15% to 20%. What was sequenced was lesional skin. These receptors all stem from a C3H/HeJ mouse with alopecia areata. The mice in this strain carry MHC haplotype H2-k.

On this clone: Genes and germline are mouse. The read halts 4 residues ahead of the CDR3 end, with the missing end drawn from the germline J gene. The rearrangement links TRBV13-2 to TRBJ1-1; TRBD1 is a possible D gene (5 bases). Deletions cut 1 base from V and 0 bases from J, with 10 bases between. The germline gives CDR1 NNHNN, CDR2 SYGAGS (reference sequence). The CDR3 spans 15 residues. The sequenced CDR3 bases are TGTGCCAGCGGTGATTTAGGACAATCAAACACA. Protein sequence: CASGDLGQSNT. The complete CDR3 protein is CASGDLGQSNTEVFF.

This clone was picked up many times. Here the gene names and germline are mouse. The CDR3 extends 4 residues past the end of the read, so its final part is completed from the germline J gene. The chain joins TRBV13-3 to TRBJ2-7; D perhaps matches TRBD1 (6 bases). CDR3 length: 14 residues. From germline, CDR1 is NNHDY and CDR2 SYVADS. CDR3 DNA (partial): TGTGCCAGCAGGGAACAGGGTTTCGGTTAT. Translating it yields CASREQGFGY. The whole CDR3 protein reads CASREQGFGYEQYF.

This clone was seen more than once but under ten times. Mouse germline and gene names are used. CDR3 DNA, as far as it was read: TGTGCTAGCAGTTTTGGGACAGGGGGTAGCACA. It is translated as CASSFGTGGST. The full CDR3 reads CASSFGTGGSTEVFF. The chain employs TRBV29 and TRBJ1-1, with 11 bases lining up with TRBD1. Read coverage stops 4 residues before the CDR3 terminus; the germline J gene supplies the remainder. Germline V lookup: CDR1 MSHET, CDR2 SYDVDS. V trimming: 3 bases; J trimming: 4 bases; junction bases outside the gene matches: 4. This CDR3 has 15 amino acids.

This clone has only a few counts. Mouse germline and gene names are used. Read coverage stops 4 residues before the CDR3 terminus; the germline J gene supplies the remainder. This rearrangement joins TRBV16 to TRBJ2-7; 11 bases agree with TRBD2. The CDR3 has 14 residues. J lost 3 bases, V lost 6 bases, and 4 bases had no gene match. CDR1 and CDR2 (germline): SGHSA, FRNQAP. CDR3 residues: CASRSGLGVYEQYF. The CDR3 bases that were read are TGTGCAAGCAGGTCGGGACTGGGGGTCTAT.

This clone has a handful of counts. Gene names and germline match the mouse. Read sequence stops 4 residues before the CDR3 end, and the germline J gene provides the missing end. The chain is built from TRBV19 and TRBJ1-4; TRBD1 aligns across 9 bases. The CDR3 loop spans 15 amino acids. J lost 5 bases, V lost 1 base, and 3 bases had no gene match. Germline values: CDR1 FNHDT, CDR2 SITEND (reference sequence). Here the CDR3 reads CASSIWGTGNERLFF. The DNA read from the CDR3 is TGTGCCAGCAGTATATGGGGGACAGGGAACGAA. Drawing the rest from reference TRBV19 and TRBJ1-4, the complete variable domain is GGIITQTPKFLIGQEGQKLTLKCQQNFNHDTMYWYRQDSGKGLRLIYYSITENDLQKGDLSEGYDASREKKSSFSLTVTSAQKNEMAVFLCASSIWGTGNERLFFGHGTKLSVL.

This clone was found many times. Mouse gene names and germline throughout. Coverage ceases 4 residues before the CDR3 finishes, and the germline J gene fills in the end. The chain has TRBV13-3 and TRBJ2-3; tentative D call: TRBD1 (6 bases). The CDR3 length is 14 residues. The V gene lost 7 bases and the J gene lost 0 bases, with 12 bases spanning the gap. Germline-derived CDR1 and CDR2 are NNHDY and SYVADS. CDR3 bases read: TGTGCCAGCGGGACAAAAACTAGTGCAGAA. The encoded protein is CASGTKTSAE. The whole CDR3 sequence reads CASGTKTSAETLYF.

This clone was found a few times. Mouse gene names and germline throughout. Sequencing ends 4 residues short of the CDR3 end; the germline J gene provides the rest. This sequence joins TRBV12-2 and TRBJ2-2; D is perhaps TRBD1 (6 bases). V was pared by 4 bases and J by 6 bases, with 8 bases between. Germline V gene data show CDR1 as SGHLS and CDR2 as HYDKME. The CDR3 runs 12 residues. The CDR3 reads CASSPGAGQLYF. CDR3 DNA, as far as it was read: TGTGCCAGCTCCCCAGGGGCCGGG.

Comment on this clone: Genes and germline come from the mouse. The read terminates 4 residues before the CDR3 end, so the remaining end is supplied by the germline J gene. This sample includes further DNA sequences coding for the same CDR3. The rearrangement uses TRBV13-3 and TRBJ1-2; 8 nucleotides line up with TRBD1. The CDR3 is 14 amino acids. From germline, CDR1 is NNHDY and CDR2 SYVADS. The V gene end was trimmed by 1 base and the J gene end by 4 bases; junction bases not matched to a gene: 3. The sequenced part of the CDR3 DNA is TGTGCCAGCAGTGATCGACAGGGGAGCTCC. It translates to CASSDRQGSS. The entire CDR3 reads CASSDRQGSSDYTF.

This clone was recorded a few times. Gene names are the mouse ones. The CDR3 goes on 4 residues after the read ends, and that part is filled in from the germline J gene. The V call is TRBV19, the J call TRBJ1-2, with a tentative D call TRBD1 (5 bases). The germline gives CDR1 FNHDT, CDR2 SITEND (reference sequence). V shed 7 bases and J shed 3 bases, with 10 bases lying between them. CDR3 length equals 12 residues. The sequenced CDR3 bases are TGTGCCAGCTCCACAGGAGACTCC. It yields the protein CASSTGDS. The full-length CDR3 reads as CASSTGDSDYTF.

Concerning this clone itself: Gene names are mouse gene names. The read falls 4 residues short of the CDR3 end, and the missing part is taken from the germline J gene. The chain uses TRBV17 and TRBJ2-4; TRBD2 matches at 7 bases. Trimming at V came to 4 bases and at J to 0 bases, leaving 1 base not matched to a gene. The CDR3 covers 14 residues. CDR1 and CDR2 (germline): MNHDT, YYDKIL. The part of the CDR3 DNA that was read is TGTGCTAGCAGTAACTGGGGTAGTCAAAAC. Amino acids: CASSNWGSQN. The full CDR3 sequence reads CASSNWGSQNTLYF.

On this clone itself: The genes are named according to mouse. The read falls 4 residues short of the CDR3 end, and the missing part is taken from the germline J gene. The chain joins TRBV13-3 to TRBJ2-1; tentative D call: TRBD1 (5 bases). In germline, CDR1 is NNHDY, CDR2 SYVADS. The CDR3 has 16 residues. Trimming cost V 0 bases and J 2 bases, with 12 bases left between them. The part of the CDR3 DNA that was read is TGTGCCAGCAGTGATGCGCCAGGGAAGGACTATGCT. Translating gives CASSDAPGKDYA. The CDR3 in full is CASSDAPGKDYAEQFF.

Comment on this clone: Germline and genes: mouse. The observed sequence ends 4 residues before the CDR3 terminus, with the missing tail filled in from the germline J gene. The J gene is TRBJ2-1, the V gene TRBV13-2, with TRBD2 matching 10 bases. The CDR3 covers 16 residues. CDR1 NNHNN and CDR2 SYGAGS come from the germline V gene (reference sequence). Trimming at V came to 2 bases and at J to 4 bases, leaving 6 bases not matched to a gene. The CDR3 protein is CASGDAGGAQYAEQFF. The CDR3 DNA, read in part, is TGTGCCAGCGGTGACGCTGGGGGGGCGCAGTATGCT.

As to this clone: The genes and germline here are from mouse. The CDR3 is cut off 4 residues early in the read; its end comes from the germline J gene. The genes are TRBV19 and TRBJ2-1, with 9 nucleotides matching TRBD2. The CDR3 contains 14 residues. The germline V gene encodes CDR1 FNHDT and CDR2 SITEND (reference sequence). CDR3: CASSMGLGSAEQFF. CDR3 DNA, as far as it was read: TGTGCCAGCAGTATGGGACTGGGATCGGCT.

This clone was counted between two and nine times. The genes and germline here are from mouse. The read falls 4 residues short of the CDR3 end, and the missing part is taken from the germline J gene. This sequence joins TRBV1 and TRBJ2-3, with D maybe TRBD1 (5 bases). The CDR3 totals 17 residues. V was pared by 3 bases and J by 1 base, with 17 bases between. The germline gives CDR1 NSQYPW, CDR2 LRSPGD (reference sequence). CDR3 amino acids: CTCSASREDVGAETLYF. Incomplete CDR3 DNA: TGCACCTGCAGTGCCTCCAGGGAAGATGTGGGTGCAGAA. Complete variable domain (other parts from reference TRBV1 and TRBJ2-3): VTLLEQNPRWRLVPRGQAVNLRCILKNSQYPWMSWYQQDLQKQLQWLFTLRSPGDKEVKSLPGADYLATRVTDTELRLQVANMSQGRTLYCTCSASREDVGAETLYFGSGTRLTVL.

This clone was observed a few times. The gene names given are mouse names. The CDR3 is cut off 4 residues early in the read; its end comes from the germline J gene. V gene TRBV14 combines with J gene TRBJ2-5; 10 nucleotides match TRBD2. Per germline, CDR1 SGHDT and CDR2 FRDEAV. There are 14 residues in the CDR3. With V trimmed by 3 bases and J by 3 bases, 1 base remained unmatched. CDR3 amino acids: CASSWTGGQDTQYF. The CDR3 bases that were read are TGTGCCAGCAGTTGGACTGGGGGTCAAGAC.

Only a few counts were recorded for this clone. The gene symbols are mouse symbols. Sequencing ends 4 residues short of the CDR3 end; the germline J gene provides the rest. The rearrangement joins TRBV1 to TRBJ2-1, with D perhaps TRBD1 (5 bases). From germline, CDR1 is NSQYPW and CDR2 LRSPGD (reference sequence). The CDR3 has 14 amino acids. Trimming cost V 0 bases and J 6 bases, with 9 bases left between them. CDR3 DNA, as far as it was read: TGCACCTGCAGTGCAGATGGCAGGGTTGCT. It specifies CTCSADGRVA. The complete CDR3 reads CTCSADGRVAEQFF. Complete variable domain (other parts from reference TRBV1 and TRBJ2-1): VTLLEQNPRWRLVPRGQAVNLRCILKNSQYPWMSWYQQDLQKQLQWLFTLRSPGDKEVKSLPGADYLATRVTDTELRLQVANMSQGRTLYCTCSADGRVAEQFFGPGTRLTVL.

This clone has a handful of counts. TCRdb lists a protein that is different at residue 11 from the translated DNA; the protein given here uses the DNA translation. Each gene name is a mouse one. The sequence runs out 3 residues before the end of the CDR3; the remainder is reconstructed from the germline J gene. This rearrangement joins TRBV19 to TRBJ1-3; D is perhaps TRBD1 (6 bases). V lost 5 bases and J 2 bases, leaving 11 bases between the germline ends. The CDR3 runs to 14 residues. Germline V gene data show CDR1 as FNHDT and CDR2 as SITEND (reference sequence). CDR3 in amino acids: CASRAQGTGNTLYF. The CDR3 DNA, read in part, is TGTGCCAGCAGGGCCCAGGGGACTGGAAATACG.

This clone was observed a few times. Any gene name here is a mouse gene name. The sequenced part of the CDR3 DNA is TGTGCCAGCAGTGAGGGCAGGGGGCGAGAC. This codes for CASSEGRGRD. The entire CDR3 is CASSEGRGRDTQYF. This chain links TRBV13-3 with TRBJ2-5, with 8 nucleotides matching TRBD1. The read terminates 4 residues ahead of where the CDR3 ends, so the germline J gene completes it. The germline V gene encodes CDR1 NNHDY and CDR2 SYVADS. This CDR3 spans 14 amino acids.

Note on this clone: Germline and genes here are mouse. CDR3 protein: CASSDSDIQDTQYF. The part of the CDR3 DNA that was read is TGTGCCAGCAGTGATTCGGACATTCAAGAC. This sequence joins TRBV13-3 and TRBJ2-5; tentative D call: TRBD1 (5 bases). The read terminates 4 residues ahead of where the CDR3 ends, so the germline J gene completes it. CDR3 length equals 14 residues. V was trimmed by 1 base and J by 3 bases, leaving 9 bases between them. CDR1 NNHDY and CDR2 SYVADS come from the germline V gene.

Only a few counts were recorded for this clone. All gene names here are mouse names. The observed sequence ends 4 residues before the CDR3 terminus, with the missing tail filled in from the germline J gene. This chain uses TRBV1 with TRBJ2-3; TRBD1 might be the D (5 bases). V lost 1 base and J lost 0, with 8 bases in between. The germline CDR1 and CDR2 sequences are NSQYPW and LRSPGD (reference sequence). The CDR3 sequence is 15 residues long. CDR3 in amino acids: CTCSAGQMSAETLYF. CDR3 DNA (partial): TGCACCTGCAGTGCAGGACAGATGAGTGCAGAA.

This clone was seen at least ten times. Gene names and germline refer to mouse. Coverage ceases 4 residues before the CDR3 finishes, and the germline J gene fills in the end. The gene calls are TRBV13-1 and TRBJ2-5, with 11 bases aligning to TRBD2. This CDR3 comprises 14 residues. The V gene's germline CDR1 is NSHNY and CDR2 SYGAGN. The chain's CDR3 is CASSGGLGEDTQYF. CDR3 DNA, as far as it was read: TGTGCCAGCAGTGGGGGACTGGGGGAAGAC.